This T cell receptor beta chain was captured in a study of shared clonotypes between healthy human individuals. Study context: The cohort had two women and a few men, ages 18 to 49. Each donor had three CD4 naive, three CD4 memory, two CD8 naive and one CD8 memory plate.

As for this clone: No antigen is known for it.

Germline CDR1 reads SGHRS; CDR2 reads YFSETQ. V dropped 2 bases and J dropped 1 base, with 12 bases sitting between them. The CDR3 has 15 residues. Data came from immunoSEQ multiplex PCR; TCRdb stores just in-frame clones and leaves some out. Found here are approximately 2,000,000 clones, about nine tenths of them singletons; the top ten hold 0.37%. Study-wide results and caveats: The study sampled only blood, and tissue repertoires likely differ. Non-shared clonotypes showed lower generation probabilities than clonotypes common to all four donors.

Sequenced: naive CD4+ T cells from PBMCs. Regarding subset: CD45RA+ positively selected. The chain couples TRBV5-1 to TRBJ1-1; perhaps TRBD1 as D (5 bases). The origin of this receptor is a man aged 18 to 30 in good health. Some clones in this sample may be carry-over from other donors' samples. CDR3 in amino acids: CASSFGANTNTEAFF. In nucleotides, the CDR3 is TGCGCCAGCAGCTTTGGGGCGAATACGAACACTGAAGCTTTCTTT.